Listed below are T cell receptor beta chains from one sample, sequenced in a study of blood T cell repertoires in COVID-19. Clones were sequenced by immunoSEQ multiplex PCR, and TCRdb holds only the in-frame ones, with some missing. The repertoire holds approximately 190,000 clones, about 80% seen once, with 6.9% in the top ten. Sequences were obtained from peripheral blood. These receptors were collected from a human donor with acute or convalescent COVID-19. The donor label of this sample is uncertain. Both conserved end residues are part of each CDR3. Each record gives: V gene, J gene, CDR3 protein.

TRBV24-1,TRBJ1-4,CATSDSTGGDNEKLFF
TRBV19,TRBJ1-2,CASIGPRGYTF
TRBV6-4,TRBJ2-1,CASSESGRRGEQFF
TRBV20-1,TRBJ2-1,CSAPNSYEQFF
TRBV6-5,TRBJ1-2,CASRQGYGYTF
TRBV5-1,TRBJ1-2,CASSQDTANYGYTF
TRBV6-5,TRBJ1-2,CASSYSNRAPGGYTF
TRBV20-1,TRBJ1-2,CSARLVSVYTF
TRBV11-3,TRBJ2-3,CASSLGREQTTDTQYF
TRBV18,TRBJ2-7,CASSPEAGPYEQYF
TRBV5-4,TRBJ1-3,CASSHASTVSGNTIYF
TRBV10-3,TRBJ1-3,CAISAGSGNTIYF
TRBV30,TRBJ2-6,CAWSDGTGGFNVLTF
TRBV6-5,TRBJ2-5,CASRRGGRETQYF
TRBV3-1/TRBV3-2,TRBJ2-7,CASSQSATGLKSSYEQYF
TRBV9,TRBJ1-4,CASSPGSDNEKLFF
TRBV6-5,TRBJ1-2,CASRLDRDYGYTF
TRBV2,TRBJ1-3,CASTTLGNTIYF
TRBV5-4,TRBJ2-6,CASSPRSSGANVLTF
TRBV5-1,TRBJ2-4,CASSLWLLLAGAQGNIQYF
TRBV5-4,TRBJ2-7,CASSFGESLEQYF
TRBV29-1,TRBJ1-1,CSVKTVENTEAFF
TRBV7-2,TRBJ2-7,CASSLAQVYEQYF
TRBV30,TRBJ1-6,CAWSGGGVESPLHF
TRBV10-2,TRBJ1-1,CASSRGIEAFF
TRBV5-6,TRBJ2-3,CASSLSGSATDTQYF
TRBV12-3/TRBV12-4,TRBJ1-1,CASSLRGTEAFF
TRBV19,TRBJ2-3,CASSKGQGFPTDTQYF
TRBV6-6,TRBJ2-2,CASSTPLQGELFF
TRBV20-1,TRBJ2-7,CSARKAGEQYF
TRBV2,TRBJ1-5,CASSEQQGGNQPQHF
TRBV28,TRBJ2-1,CASSFLAGAGNEQFF
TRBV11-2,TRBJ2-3,CASSRTSGRGGTDTQYF
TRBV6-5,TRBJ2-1,CASRAAGDNEQFF
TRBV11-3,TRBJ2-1,CASSRTSLSSYNEQFF
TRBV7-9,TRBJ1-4,CASSFIPGQPNEKLFF
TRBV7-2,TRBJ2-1,CASSLALLAGRNEQFF
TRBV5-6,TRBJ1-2,CASSSSRTGGSLRYTF
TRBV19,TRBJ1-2,CASSPSASYGYTF
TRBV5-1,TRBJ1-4,CASSGQGTNEKLFF
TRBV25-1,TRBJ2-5,CASSEWPRGGETQYF
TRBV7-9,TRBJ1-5,CASSLNAGRGNQPQHF
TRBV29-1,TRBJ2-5,CSVIQGETQYF
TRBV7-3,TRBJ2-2,CASSSESTGELFF
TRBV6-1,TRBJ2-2,CASSENRGYTGELFF